The 25 T cell receptor beta chains listed next were all sequenced from one sample in a study of T cell responses to AZD1222 COVID-19 vaccine (dated by TCRdb to the early 2020s). Reading the label with the study, this specimen's time point is: about 28 days (+/-7) after the second vaccine dose. Preparation of the library involved the immunoSEQ multiplex PCR assay. TCRdb holds this immuneACCESS table with in-frame rearrangements only. Some clones are missing; in checked studies, unresolved V genes explain under half, and the rest has no known cause. For this sample there are some 130,000 clones; approximately 90% appear just once. Clones ranked in the top ten supply 0.9% to 1.2% of the sample. Material: peripheral blood, obtained 28 days after the second AZD1222 dose. The receptors originated from an adult who received the AZD1222 COVID-19 vaccine.

This sequence joins TRBV7-3 and TRBJ1-1; TRBD1 agrees at 8 bases. V trimming: 5 bases; J trimming: 6 bases; junction bases outside the gene matches: 11. Per germline, CDR1 SGHTA and CDR2 FQGTGA. There are 15 residues in the CDR3. The CDR3 nucleotides read TGTGCCAGCAGCCCAGATCCAGGGGGCCGGTCTGAAGCTTTCTTT. The encoded protein is CASSPDPGGRSEAFF.

The V call is TRBV6-5, the J call TRBJ2-1, with 8 positions matching TRBD2. The CDR3 loop spans 14 amino acids. Trimming at V came to 8 bases and at J to 4 bases, leaving 7 bases not matched to a gene. The V gene's germline CDR1 is MNHEY and CDR2 SVGAGI. The DNA of the CDR3 is TGTGCCAGCTGGACTAGCTGGGGTTACAATGAGCAGTTCTTC. It translates to CASWTSWGYNEQFF.

This clone has more than one count but fewer than ten. V usage is TRBV2 and J usage is TRBJ1-1; D unresolved. CDR3 length: 13 amino acids. The germline CDR1 and CDR2 sequences are SNHLY and FYNNEI. V was cut by 3 bases and J by 3 bases, with 8 bases left in between. The CDR3 region has the DNA TGTGCCAGCAGTGATGGTCGGGACACTGAAGCTTTCTTT. It yields the protein CASSDGRDTEAFF. Full variable domain (remainder filled in from reference TRBV2 and TRBJ1-1): EPEVTQTPSHQVTQMGQEVILRCVPISNHLYFYWYRQILGQKVEFLVSFYNNEISEKSEIFDDQFSVERPDGSNFTLKIRSTKLEDSAMYFCASSDGRDTEAFFGQGTRLTVV.

The chain links TRBV5-6 to TRBJ2-7, with D uncertain. The V and J ends lost 0 bases and 3 bases respectively, with 13 bases between them. The CDR3 contains 15 residues. The germline gives CDR1 SGHDT, CDR2 YYEEEE. CDR3 amino acids: CASSLGFLADYEQYF. CDR3 in DNA: TGTGCCAGCAGCTTGGGGTTTCTGGCGGACTACGAGCAGTACTTC.

This clone has just one count. The chain is built from TRBV19 and TRBJ1-2; 7 bases line up with TRBD1. Trimming cost V 7 bases and J 2 bases; bases outside gene matches: 7. The CDR3 consists of 14 residues. Looked up from germline, CDR1 is LNHDA and CDR2 is SQIVND (reference sequence). The CDR3, as DNA: TGTGCCAGTATTCAGTTAGGGGGCAACTATGGCTACACCTTC. This encodes CASIQLGGNYGYTF.

The V gene is TRBV20-1, the J gene TRBJ1-5, with D tentatively TRBD1 (5 bases). This CDR3 comprises 19 residues. Trimming stripped 3 bases from V and 0 bases from J, with 24 bases between. In germline, CDR1 is DFQATT, CDR2 SNEGSKA (reference sequence). The CDR3 reads CSASLYRTLRGDSNQPQHF. The DNA for the CDR3 is TGCAGTGCTAGTTTATATCGGACGTTGCGGGGGGATAGCAATCAGCCCCAGCATTTT.

V and J are TRBV6-2 or TRBV6-3 and TRBJ1-3; the D is unclear. The CDR3 loop spans 17 amino acids. From germline, CDR1 is MNHEY and CDR2 SVGEGT. Trimming took off 0 bases at V and 0 bases at J, with 12 bases between the two ends. The CDR3 nucleotides read TGTGCCAGCAGTTACTCGGGTTTCGCTCCCTCTGGAAACACCATATATTTT. It specifies CASSYSGFAPSGNTIYF.

The gene calls are TRBV6-1 and TRBJ1-6; D perhaps matches TRBD1 (5 bases). The CDR3 has 16 amino acids. V gave up 4 bases and J gave up 9 bases, with 19 bases separating them. Germline V gene lookup returns CDR1 MNHNS and CDR2 SASEGT. The CDR3 DNA is TGTGCCAGCAGTGCCCTCCCCGGAGGGGTAGGTTCACCCCTCCACTTT. Amino acids: CASSALPGGVGSPLHF.

The chain is built from TRBV14 and TRBJ2-1, with D perhaps matching TRBD2 (5 bases). CDR3 length: 15 residues. CDR1 and CDR2 from the germline V gene are SGHDN and FVKESK. The ends were cut back, 0 bases at V and 13 bases at J, with 19 bases in the middle. This CDR3 is CASSQDTPRGVFQFF. CDR3 DNA: TGTGCCAGCAGCCAAGATACCCCTCGGGGAGTCTTTCAGTTCTTC.

This clone appeared a single time. V is TRBV7-8 and J is TRBJ1-5; D gene uncertain. The V end lost 5 bases, the J end lost 5 bases, and 10 bases lay between the germline ends. Germline V gene sequence: CDR1 SGHVS, CDR2 FQNEAQ. The CDR3 is 13 residues long. This CDR3 reads CASSPAGYQPQHF. In nucleotides, the CDR3 is TGTGCCAGCAGCCCAGCGGGGTATCAGCCCCAGCATTTT. Combining the CDR3 with reference TRBV7-8 and TRBJ1-5 gives the whole variable domain GAGVSQSPRYKVAKRGQDVALRCDPISGHVSLFWYQQALGQGPEFLTYFQNEAQLDKSGLPSDRFFAERPEGSVSTLKIQRTQQEDSAVYLCASSPAGYQPQHFGDGTRLSIL.

This rearrangement joins TRBV7-2 to TRBJ1-5; D is uncertain. V shed 4 bases and J shed 4 bases, with 14 bases lying between them. The CDR3 consists of 15 residues. CDR1 SGHTA and CDR2 FQGNSA come from the germline V gene. The CDR3 bases are TGTGCCAGCAGCTCCCCACCTTGGGATAATCAGCCCCAGCATTTT. It translates to CASSSPPWDNQPQHF.

This chain links TRBV6-5 with TRBJ1-1; weak D call: TRBD1 (6 bases). Germline loops: CDR1 MNHEY, CDR2 SVGAGI. The CDR3 contains 14 residues. V lost 5 bases and J 4 bases, leaving 14 bases between the germline ends. CDR3 coding DNA: TGTGCCAGCAGTCGACAGGCGTGGGGCACTGAAGCTTTCTTT. Amino acid sequence: CASSRQAWGTEAFF.

This chain joins TRBV18 and TRBJ2-1, with a weak D call TRBD2 (7 bases). The CDR3 is 13 amino acids. Germline V CDR1 and CDR2: KGHSH, LQKENI. V lost 5 bases to trimming and J lost 7 bases, with 12 bases between them. CDR3 sequence: CASSSGRGNEQFF. CDR3 nucleotides: TGTGCCAGCTCATCAGGGAGGGGGAATGAGCAGTTCTTC.

The rearrangement joins TRBV11-2 to TRBJ2-1, with a weak D call TRBD1 (8 bases). V gave up 10 bases and J gave up 0 bases, with 13 bases separating them. The CDR3 spans 14 residues. Germline-derived CDR1 and CDR2 are SGHAT and FQNNGV. The DNA of the CDR3 is TGTGCCACCACAGGGGGGGGCTCCTACAATGAGCAGTTCTTC. It translates to CATTGGGSYNEQFF.

A few counts support this clone. V and J are TRBV3-1 (or the pseudogene TRBV3-2) and TRBJ1-2, with 7 bases identical to TRBD1. In germline, CDR1 is LGHDT, CDR2 YNNKEL (reference sequence). The CDR3 totals 20 residues. V lost 0 bases, J lost 3 bases, and 19 bases stayed unmatched. As DNA, the CDR3 is TGTGCCAGCAGCCAAGATAGAATTGACAGGACAGGCCGGGCTGACTATGGCTACACCTTC. It specifies CASSQDRIDRTGRADYGYTF.

The chain joins TRBV28 to TRBJ1-5; no clear D. The V and J ends lost 3 bases and 5 bases respectively, with 14 bases between them. Germline CDR1 is MDHEN and CDR2 is SYDVKM. CDR3 size: 15 residues. The CDR3 DNA reads TGTGCCAGCAGTTTTAAGAGTCGGTCGGATCAGCCCCAGCATTTT. This codes for CASSFKSRSDQPQHF. The full variable domain, completed using reference TRBV28 and TRBJ1-5, is DVKVTQSSRYLVKRTGEKVFLECVQDMDHENMFWYRQDPGLGLRLIYFSYDVKMKEKGDIPEGYSVSREKKERFSLILESASTNQTSMYLCASSFKSRSDQPQHFGDGTRLSIL.

The rearrangement links TRBV6-5 to TRBJ1-3; D ambiguous. CDR1 is MNHEY, CDR2 SVGAGI, per germline. The CDR3 spans 16 residues. The V gene lost 4 bases and the J gene lost 0 bases, with 13 bases spanning the gap. CDR3 amino acids: CASSFNDLNSGNTIYF. CDR3 in DNA: TGTGCCAGCAGTTTCAACGACTTGAACTCTGGAAACACCATATATTTT.

The chain combines TRBV4-2 with TRBJ2-1; 8 bases map to TRBD2. CDR1 and CDR2 from the germline V gene are LGHNA and YNFKEQ. V lost 1 base to trimming and J lost 7 bases; unmatched junction nucleotides: 3. This CDR3 contains 14 residues. The CDR3 sequence: CASSQGLAGNEQFF. In DNA, the CDR3 is TGTGCCAGCAGCCAAGGGCTAGCGGGTAATGAGCAGTTCTTC.

This sequence joins TRBV20-1 and TRBJ1-6; no clear D. Trimming removed 3 bases from V and 9 bases from J, with 3 bases in between. The length of the CDR3 is 10 residues. The germline V gene has CDR1 DFQATT and CDR2 SNEGSKA (reference sequence). For the CDR3, the DNA is TGCAGTGCTAGGAGTTCACCCCTCCACTTT. Amino acids: CSARSSPLHF.

This CDR3 reads CASRGGDFGEKLFF. CDR3 bases: TGTGCCAGCAGAGGAGGGGACTTTGGCGAAAAACTGTTTTTT. This rearrangement joins TRBV2 to TRBJ1-4, with D possibly being TRBD1 (5 bases). V was trimmed by 6 bases and J by 8 bases, leaving 16 bases between them. CDR1 SNHLY and CDR2 FYNNEI come from the germline V gene. This CDR3 is built from 14 residues. Full variable domain (missing parts from reference TRBV2 and TRBJ1-4): EPEVTQTPSHQVTQMGQEVILRCVPISNHLYFYWYRQILGQKVEFLVSFYNNEISEKSEIFDDQFSVERPDGSNFTLKIRSTKLEDSAMYFCASRGGDFGEKLFFGSGTQLSVL.

The CDR3 DNA sequence: TGTGCCAGTAGGGGCAGGGGGCGCAGCAATCAGCCCCAGCATTTT. Its translation: CASRGRGRSNQPQHF. The chain recombines TRBV19 with TRBJ1-5; 8 bases fit TRBD1. The CDR3 loop spans 15 amino acids. V was pared by 6 bases and J by 1 base, with 5 bases of the junction left unmatched. CDR1 and CDR2 from the germline V gene are LNHDA and SQIVND (reference sequence).

V gene TRBV28 combines with J gene TRBJ1-2; possible D gene TRBD1, 5 bases. Per germline, CDR1 MDHEN and CDR2 SYDVKM. V lost 11 bases to trimming and J lost 1 base, with 14 bases between them. The CDR3 extends over 13 amino acids. The CDR3, as DNA: TGTGCCGGCTTGGACACCGGTAACTATGGCTACACCTTC. Protein sequence: CAGLDTGNYGYTF.

The chain has TRBV10-3 and TRBJ1-5; D perhaps matches TRBD1 (6 bases). Trimming left V 3 bases short and J 5 bases short, with 14 bases between. This CDR3 is 15 amino acids long. Germline V gives CDR1 ENHRY, CDR2 SYGVKD. DNA of the CDR3: TGTGCCATCAGTGATAATACAGGGAGGGATCAGCCCCAGCATTTT. Residues: CAISDNTGRDQPQHF.

This chain links TRBV14 with TRBJ1-1, with 7 bases fitting TRBD1. V lost 5 bases and J lost 10; bases outside the gene matches: 10. Germline V gives CDR1 SGHDN, CDR2 FVKESK. The CDR3 runs 13 residues. The CDR3 nucleotides read TGTGCCAGCAGCAATCCGGCCTCAGGGGGAGCTTTCTTT. Its protein product is CASSNPASGGAFF.

The rearrangement uses TRBV9 and TRBJ1-3; D not resolved. Germline V gives CDR1 SGDLS, CDR2 YYNGEE. CDR3 length: 14 residues. V gave up 2 bases and J gave up 1 base, with 7 bases separating them. The CDR3 DNA is TGTGCCAGCAGCGTCGGGATATCTGGAAACACCATATATTTT. It specifies CASSVGISGNTIYF.